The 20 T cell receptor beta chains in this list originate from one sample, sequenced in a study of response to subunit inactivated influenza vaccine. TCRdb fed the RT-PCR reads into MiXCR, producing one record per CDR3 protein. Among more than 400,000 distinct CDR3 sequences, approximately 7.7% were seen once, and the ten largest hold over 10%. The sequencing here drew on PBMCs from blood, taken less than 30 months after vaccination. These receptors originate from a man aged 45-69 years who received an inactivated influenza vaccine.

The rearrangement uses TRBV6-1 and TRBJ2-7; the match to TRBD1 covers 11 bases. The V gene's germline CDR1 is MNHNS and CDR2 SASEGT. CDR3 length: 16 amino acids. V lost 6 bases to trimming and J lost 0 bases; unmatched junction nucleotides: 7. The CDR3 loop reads CASRAGQGAFSYEQYF. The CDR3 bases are TGTGCCAGCAGGGCAGGACAGGGGGCTTTCTCCTACGAGCAGTACTTC.

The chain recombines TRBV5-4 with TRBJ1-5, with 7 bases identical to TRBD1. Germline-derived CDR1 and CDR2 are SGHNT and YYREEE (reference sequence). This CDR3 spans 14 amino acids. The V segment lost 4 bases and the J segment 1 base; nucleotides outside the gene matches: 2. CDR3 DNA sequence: TGTGCCAGCAGCGCGGGACAGAGCAATCAGCCCCAGCATTTT. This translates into CASSAGQSNQPQHF.

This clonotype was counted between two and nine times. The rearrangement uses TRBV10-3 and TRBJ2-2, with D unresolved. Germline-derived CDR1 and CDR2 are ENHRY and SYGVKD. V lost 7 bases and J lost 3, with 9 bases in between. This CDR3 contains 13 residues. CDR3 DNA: TGTGCCATCAATAGCCGGGACACCGGGGAGCTGTTTTTT. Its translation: CAINSRDTGELFF.

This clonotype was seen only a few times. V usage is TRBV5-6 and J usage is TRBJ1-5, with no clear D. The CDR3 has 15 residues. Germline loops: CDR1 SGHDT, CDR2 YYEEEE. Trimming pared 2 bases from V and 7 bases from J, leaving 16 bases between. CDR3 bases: TGTGCCAGCAGCTTTCATCCCTCCCTCGGCCAGCCCCAGCATTTT. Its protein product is CASSFHPSLGQPQHF.

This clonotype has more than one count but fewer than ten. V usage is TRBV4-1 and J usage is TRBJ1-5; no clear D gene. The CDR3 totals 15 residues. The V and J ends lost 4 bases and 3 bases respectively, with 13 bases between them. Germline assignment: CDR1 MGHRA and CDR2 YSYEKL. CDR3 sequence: CASSLGRFDNQPQHF. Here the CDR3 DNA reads TGCGCCAGCAGCCTAGGGCGGTTTGACAATCAGCCCCAGCATTTT.

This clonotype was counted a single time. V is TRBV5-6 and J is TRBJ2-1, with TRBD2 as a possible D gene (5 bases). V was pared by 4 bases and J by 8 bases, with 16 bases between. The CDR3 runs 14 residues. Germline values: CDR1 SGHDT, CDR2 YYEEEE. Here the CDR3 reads CASSLGVRPHEQFF. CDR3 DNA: TGTGCCAGCAGCCTCGGGGTTCGACCCCATGAGCAGTTCTTC. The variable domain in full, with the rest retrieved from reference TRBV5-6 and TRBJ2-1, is DAGVTQSPTHLIKTRGQQVTLRCSPKSGHDTVSWYQQALGQGPQFIFQYYEEEERQRGNFPDRFSGHQFPNYSSELNVNALLLGDSALYLCASSLGVRPHEQFFGPGTRLTVL.

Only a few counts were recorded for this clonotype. As DNA, the CDR3 is TGTGCCAGCTCGTTAACAGGGTACAATCAGCCCCAGCATTTT. It specifies CASSLTGYNQPQHF. The chain is built from TRBV18 and TRBJ1-5, with D possibly matching TRBD1 (6 bases). Germline V CDR1 and CDR2: KGHSH, LQKENI. The CDR3 loop spans 14 amino acids. The V and J ends lost 6 bases and 3 bases respectively, with 12 bases between them.

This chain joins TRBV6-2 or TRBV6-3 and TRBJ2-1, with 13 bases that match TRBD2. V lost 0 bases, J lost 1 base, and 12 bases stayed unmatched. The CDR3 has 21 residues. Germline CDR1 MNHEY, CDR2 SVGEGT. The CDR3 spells CASSYSRGLAGVRESYNEQFF. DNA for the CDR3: TGTGCCAGCAGTTACTCGAGAGGACTAGCGGGAGTCAGGGAATCCTACAATGAGCAGTTCTTC.

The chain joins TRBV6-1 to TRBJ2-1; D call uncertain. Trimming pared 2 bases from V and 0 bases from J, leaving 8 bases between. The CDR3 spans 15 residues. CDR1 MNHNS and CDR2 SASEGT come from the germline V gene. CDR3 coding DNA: TGTGCCAGCAGTGAATACTCGAACTCCTACAATGAGCAGTTCTTC. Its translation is CASSEYSNSYNEQFF.

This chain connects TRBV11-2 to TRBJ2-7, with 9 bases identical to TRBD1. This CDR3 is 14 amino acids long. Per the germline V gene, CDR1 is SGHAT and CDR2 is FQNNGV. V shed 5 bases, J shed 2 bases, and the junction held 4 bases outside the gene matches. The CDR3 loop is CASSERDRAYEQYF. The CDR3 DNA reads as TGTGCCAGCAGCGAAAGGGACAGGGCCTACGAGCAGTACTTC.

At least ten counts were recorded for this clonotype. The DNA for the CDR3 is TGCGCCAGCATTCCCTCCGGCAGCCTCACAGATACGCAGTATTTT. Translated: CASIPSGSLTDTQYF. The J gene is TRBJ2-3, the V gene TRBV5-1; D uncertain. The germline V gene encodes CDR1 SGHRS and CDR2 YFSETQ. Between the trimmed V and J ends, which lost 6 bases and 2 bases, there was a span of 16 bases. The CDR3 runs 15 residues.

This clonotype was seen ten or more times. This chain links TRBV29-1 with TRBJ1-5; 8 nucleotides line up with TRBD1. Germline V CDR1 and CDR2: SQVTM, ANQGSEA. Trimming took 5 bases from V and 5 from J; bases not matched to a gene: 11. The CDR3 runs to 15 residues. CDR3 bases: TGCAGCGTTAAGTCAGACAGGGGCATCGATCAGCCCCAGCATTTT. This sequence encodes CSVKSDRGIDQPQHF.

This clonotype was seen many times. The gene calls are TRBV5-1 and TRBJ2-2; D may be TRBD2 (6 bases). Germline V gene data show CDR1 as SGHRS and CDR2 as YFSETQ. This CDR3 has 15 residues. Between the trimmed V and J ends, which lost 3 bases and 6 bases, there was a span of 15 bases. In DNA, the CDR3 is TGCGCCAGCAGCTGGAGGCCAGGAGGGGCCGGGGAGCTGTTTTTT. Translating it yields CASSWRPGGAGELFF.

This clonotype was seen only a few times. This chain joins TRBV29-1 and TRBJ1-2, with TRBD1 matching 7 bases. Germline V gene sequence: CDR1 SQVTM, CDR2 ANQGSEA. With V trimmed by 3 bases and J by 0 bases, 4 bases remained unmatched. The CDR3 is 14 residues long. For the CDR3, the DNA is TGCAGCGTTGAGAGGGGGCGCTCTAACTATGGCTACACCTTC. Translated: CSVERGRSNYGYTF.

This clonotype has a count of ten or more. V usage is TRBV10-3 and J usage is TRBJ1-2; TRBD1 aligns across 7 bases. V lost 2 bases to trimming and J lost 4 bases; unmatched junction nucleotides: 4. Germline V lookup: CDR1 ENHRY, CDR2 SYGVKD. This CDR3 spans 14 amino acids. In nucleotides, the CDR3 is TGTGCCATCAGTGAGGCGGGACAGATCTATGGCTACACCTTC. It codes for CAISEAGQIYGYTF.

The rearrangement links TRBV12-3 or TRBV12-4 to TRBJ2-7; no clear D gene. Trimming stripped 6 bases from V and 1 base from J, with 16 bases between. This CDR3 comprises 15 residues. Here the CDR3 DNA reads TGTGCCAGCAGCCCCTGGCGGACGAAGTCCTACGAGCAGTACTTC. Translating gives CASSPWRTKSYEQYF.

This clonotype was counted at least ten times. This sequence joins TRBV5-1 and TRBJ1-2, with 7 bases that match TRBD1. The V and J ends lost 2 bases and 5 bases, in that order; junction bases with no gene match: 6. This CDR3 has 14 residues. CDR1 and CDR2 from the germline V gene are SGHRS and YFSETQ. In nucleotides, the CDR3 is TGCGCCAGCAGCTTTGGCGGGACAGCATATGGCTACACCTTC. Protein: CASSFGGTAYGYTF. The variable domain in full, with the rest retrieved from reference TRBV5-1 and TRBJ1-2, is KAGVTQTPRYLIKTRGQQVTLSCSPISGHRSVSWYQQTPGQGLQFLFEYFSETQRNKGNFPGRFSGRQFSNSRSEMNVSTLELGDSALYLCASSFGGTAYGYTFGSGTRLTVV.

The CDR3 bases are TGTGCCAGCAGCTCGTCGTATGGGAACACCATATATTTT. It yields the protein CASSSSYGNTIYF. The rearrangement links TRBV9 to TRBJ1-3; D is unresolved. Trimming took 4 bases from V and 7 from J, leaving 12 bases between them. The CDR3 runs 13 residues. The germline V gene has CDR1 SGDLS and CDR2 YYNGEE.

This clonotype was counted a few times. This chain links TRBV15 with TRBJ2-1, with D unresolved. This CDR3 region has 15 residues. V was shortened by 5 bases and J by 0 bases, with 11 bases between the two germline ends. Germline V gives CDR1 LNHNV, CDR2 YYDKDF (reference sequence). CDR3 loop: CATSGTISSYNEQFF. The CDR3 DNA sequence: TGTGCCACCAGCGGTACTATCAGCTCCTACAATGAGCAGTTCTTC.

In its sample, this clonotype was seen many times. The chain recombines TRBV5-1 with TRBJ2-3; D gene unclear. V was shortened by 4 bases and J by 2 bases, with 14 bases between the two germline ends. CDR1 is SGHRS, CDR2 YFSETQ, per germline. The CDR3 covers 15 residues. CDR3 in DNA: TGCGCCAGCAGCCTCCCTAGGGCAGACACAGATACGCAGTATTTT. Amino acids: CASSLPRADTDTQYF. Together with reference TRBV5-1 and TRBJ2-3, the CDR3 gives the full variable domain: KAGVTQTPRYLIKTRGQQVTLSCSPISGHRSVSWYQQTPGQGLQFLFEYFSETQRNKGNFPGRFSGRQFSNSRSEMNVSTLELGDSALYLCASSLPRADTDTQYFGPGTRLTVL.